This T cell receptor beta chain was retrieved from a study of blood T cell repertoires in COVID-19. The overall study: T cells, B-cell-depleted T cells, or PBMCs provided the cDNA or gDNA that served as material.

The protocol was immunoSEQ multiplex PCR, while the TCRdb copy is restricted to in-frame clones and leaves out a portion. The repertoire holds over 300,000 clones, nearly 90% seen once, with approximately 5.3% in the top ten. Recovered Cohort 3 donors showed two negative PCRs, clearance, or symptom resolution. This CDR3 has 10 residues. Germline V gene sequence: CDR1 MGHDK, CDR2 SYGVNS. V lost 6 bases, J lost 14 bases, and 1 base stayed unmatched. Sequencing was carried out using PBMCs or T cells enriched from blood (not recorded which). The chain carries TRBV25-1 and TRBJ1-6; 7 bases map to TRBD1. The clonotype comes from a woman in her 30s who had recovered from COVID-19. The CDR3 region has the DNA TGTGCCAGCAGAGGGGGCACCCTCCACTTT. Its translation: CASRGGTLHF.